A selection of T cell receptor beta chains follows, all from one sample in a study of blood T cell repertoires in COVID-19. Profiling relied on immunoSEQ multiplex PCR, and the TCRdb table lists in-frame clones only, not all of them. The data hold 250,000 to 300,000 clones, with about nine tenths observed a single time. The source material was peripheral blood. The origin of the receptors is a woman in her 30s with COVID-19, enrolled during active disease. Each CDR3 is given with its conserved first and last residue. A D gene is named only where the DNA matches it firmly.

j_call: TRBJ2-7
v_call: TRBV14
d_call: .
cdr3_aa: CASSFRGGYEQYF

j_call: TRBJ2-7
v_call: TRBV4-1
d_call: .
cdr3_aa: CASSSYATPPYEQYF

j_call: TRBJ2-5
v_call: TRBV7-3
d_call: .
cdr3_aa: CASSRAAGLQETQYF

j_call: TRBJ1-1
v_call: TRBV11-2
d_call: .
cdr3_aa: CASSLALGTEAFF

j_call: TRBJ1-3
v_call: TRBV6-5
d_call: .
cdr3_aa: CASSYSTRNTIYF

j_call: TRBJ1-4
v_call: TRBV27
d_call: .
cdr3_aa: CASSLSMAEKLFF

j_call: TRBJ1-4
v_call: TRBV6-5
d_call: TRBD1
cdr3_aa: CASEAGGGSNEKLFF

j_call: TRBJ2-2
v_call: TRBV11-2
d_call: TRBD2
cdr3_aa: CASSLRGPVAGGPSGELFF

j_call: TRBJ2-3
v_call: TRBV28
d_call: .
cdr3_aa: CASRQQGSGTDTQYF

j_call: TRBJ2-7
v_call: TRBV6-6
d_call: .
cdr3_aa: CASSYVPAREQYF

j_call: TRBJ1-1
v_call: TRBV12-3/TRBV12-4
d_call: .
cdr3_aa: CASSFAGNTEAFF

j_call: TRBJ1-1
v_call: TRBV14
d_call: .
cdr3_aa: CASSQGFTVNTEAFF

j_call: TRBJ1-1
v_call: TRBV18
d_call: TRBD1
cdr3_aa: CASSPRQGAHPEAFF

j_call: TRBJ2-5
v_call: TRBV6-5
d_call: TRBD2
cdr3_aa: CASRGGLANQETQYF

j_call: TRBJ1-1
v_call: TRBV11-2
d_call: TRBD1
cdr3_aa: CASSLSGGTEAFF

j_call: TRBJ1-5
v_call: TRBV6-1
d_call: .
cdr3_aa: CASSEAGGTGQPQHF

j_call: TRBJ1-5
v_call: TRBV19
d_call: TRBD1
cdr3_aa: CASIPDRVNYQPQHF

j_call: TRBJ2-7
v_call: TRBV6-5
d_call: TRBD1
cdr3_aa: CASSYGTGSNEQYF

j_call: TRBJ1-6
v_call: TRBV11-2
d_call: .
cdr3_aa: CASSPPGYNSPLHF

j_call: TRBJ1-6
v_call: TRBV28
d_call: .
cdr3_aa: CASRRGSYNSPLHF

j_call: TRBJ2-3
v_call: TRBV7-3
d_call: .
cdr3_aa: CASSFRGSSTDTQYF

j_call: TRBJ1-1
v_call: TRBV12-5
d_call: .
cdr3_aa: CASALRGNTEAFF

j_call: TRBJ1-6
v_call: TRBV10-3
d_call: TRBD1
cdr3_aa: CASSIDRARSPLHF

j_call: TRBJ2-7
v_call: TRBV10-2
d_call: .
cdr3_aa: CASVARHYEQYF

j_call: TRBJ2-7
v_call: TRBV6-6
d_call: TRBD1
cdr3_aa: CASSYYRTGDYEQYF

j_call: TRBJ2-3
v_call: TRBV4-1
d_call: TRBD1
cdr3_aa: CASSQRAVGTGSSDTQYF

j_call: TRBJ2-5
v_call: TRBV2
d_call: .
cdr3_aa: CASSEARGGQETQYF

j_call: TRBJ2-3
v_call: TRBV7-9
d_call: .
cdr3_aa: CASSFTWKGSTDTQYF

j_call: TRBJ2-2
v_call: TRBV6-4
d_call: TRBD2
cdr3_aa: CASSVRLAGLGTGELFF